This entry is about one T cell receptor (beta chain). V dropped 10 bases and J dropped 3 bases, with 16 bases sitting between them. From germline, CDR1 is MNHEY and CDR2 SMNVEV (reference sequence). The CDR3 consists of 14 residues. Per the original data handling: Reference gene primer amplification gave estimated nucleated cell counts. Only in-frame clones appear in the TCRdb table, and some are missing; sequencing was by immunoSEQ multiplex PCR. The V and J calls and clone size come from that table; D and trimming were worked out from the DNA. The table lists 200,000 to 250,000 clones, 85% to 90% of them singletons. Two consecutive negative NP/OP PCR tests, clearance, or resolved symptoms defined Cohort 3 recovery. This entry belongs to a study of blood T cell repertoires in COVID-19. Study summary: The analysed material was cDNA or gDNA that came from T cells, B-cell-depleted T cells, or PBMCs.

The V and J genes are TRBV27 and TRBJ2-1; tentative D call: TRBD1 (7 bases). The material sequenced was PBMCs or T cells enriched from blood (not recorded which). The sequence came from a woman aged 25 to 45 who had recovered from COVID-19. CDR3 protein: CATRGDTGYNEQFF. The CDR3 DNA sequence: TGTGCCACCAGGGGGGACACCGGCTACAATGAGCAGTTCTTC.